Below are 30 T cell receptor beta chains sequenced from a single sample in a study of CD8 T cells in Susac syndrome. RNA amounts of about 0.45 to 1 ug underwent reverse transcription with random hexamers. TCRdb reprocessed the immunoSEQ multiplex PCR reads with MiXCR, giving one entry per CDR3 protein. The sample shows 140,000 to 150,000 distinct CDR3 sequences, approximately 95% of them seen only once. The specimen was CD4+ T cells from PBMCs. These receptors all stem from a human donor with multiple sclerosis.

The chain has TRBV5-4 and TRBJ1-4; 8 bases are a match to TRBD1. V dropped 4 bases and J dropped 5; count of bases not matched to a gene: 4. Germline V gene lookup returns CDR1 SGHNT and CDR2 YYREEE (reference sequence). The CDR3 contains 14 residues. This chain's CDR3 is CASSRQGPNEKLFF. The CDR3 region has the DNA TGTGCCAGCAGCCGACAGGGGCCCAATGAAAAACTGTTTTTT.

The chain is built from TRBV6-5 and TRBJ2-1; 8 positions agree with TRBD2. The junction had 8 bases not matched to a gene; V was cut back by 0 bases and J by 4 bases. The CDR3 covers 17 residues. Germline V gene sequence: CDR1 MNHEY, CDR2 SVGAGI. The CDR3 protein is CASSYSLSGGLYNEQFF. In DNA, the CDR3 is TGTGCCAGCAGTTACTCTTTGTCGGGAGGGCTATACAATGAGCAGTTCTTC.

The genes are TRBV15 and TRBJ2-1; TRBD2 matches at 7 bases. The CDR3 consists of 19 residues. CDR1 LNHNV and CDR2 YYDKDF come from the germline V gene (reference sequence). With V trimmed by 1 base and J by 0 bases, 12 bases remained unmatched. CDR3 in DNA: TGTGCCACCAGCAGAGTTCGACCAGGCGGGGGTTCCTCCTACAATGAGCAGTTCTTC. This encodes CATSRVRPGGGSSYNEQFF.

The rearrangement links TRBV3-1 to TRBJ1-2; D may be TRBD1 (5 bases). CDR1 and CDR2 from the germline V gene are LGHDT and YNNKEL (reference sequence). V lost 3 bases, J lost 7 bases, and 15 bases lay in between. The CDR3 extends over 14 amino acids. The CDR3 DNA reads as TGTGCCAGCAGCCAGGGGGAAAGCAGTGCTGGCTACACCTTC. Translation: CASSQGESSAGYTF.

The count of this clonotype is one. The chain is built from TRBV29-1 and TRBJ1-1; TRBD1 matches 8 bases. This CDR3 is 14 amino acids long. The V gene's germline CDR1 is SQVTM and CDR2 ANQGSEA. With 6 bases clipped from V and 6 bases from J, the junction kept 12 bases outside the gene matches. CDR3: CSVATGGALSEAFF. Written as DNA, the CDR3 is TGCAGCGTCGCAACAGGGGGGGCCCTGTCTGAAGCTTTCTTT.

The chain carries TRBV28 and TRBJ1-1; possibly TRBD1 for D (6 bases). Germline lookup yields CDR1 MDHEN and CDR2 SYDVKM. V lost 6 bases and J lost 5, with 16 bases in between. This CDR3 is 14 amino acids long. CDR3 protein: CASSPPGQRTEAFF. The CDR3 region has the DNA TGTGCCAGCAGCCCGCCGGGACAAAGGACTGAAGCTTTCTTT. The full variable domain, completed using reference TRBV28 and TRBJ1-1, is DVKVTQSSRYLVKRTGEKVFLECVQDMDHENMFWYRQDPGLGLRLIYFSYDVKMKEKGDIPEGYSVSREKKERFSLILESASTNQTSMYLCASSPPGQRTEAFFGQGTRLTVV.

This clonotype was detected only once. The rearrangement links TRBV13 to TRBJ2-5; TRBD2 matches 9 bases. Per the germline V gene, CDR1 is PRHDT and CDR2 is FYEKMQ (reference sequence). The CDR3 loop spans 16 amino acids. J was trimmed by 1 base and V by 3 bases; bases with no gene match: 6. CDR3 nucleotides: TGTGCCAGCAGCTTCCGGATTAGCGGGAGCCAAGAGACCCAGTACTTC. It translates to CASSFRISGSQETQYF.

This chain connects TRBV15 to TRBJ1-1, with unresolved D. Germline loops: CDR1 LNHNV, CDR2 YYDKDF (reference sequence). The CDR3 covers 14 residues. V dropped 0 bases and J dropped 7 bases, with 12 bases sitting between them. Written as DNA, the CDR3 is TGTGCCACCAGCAGAGATATAGGGTCCCTTGAAGCTTTCTTT. This sequence encodes CATSRDIGSLEAFF.

V is TRBV27 and J is TRBJ1-1; 8 positions match TRBD1. This CDR3 is built from 15 residues. The germline V gene encodes CDR1 MNHEY and CDR2 SMNVEV (reference sequence). V lost 6 bases, J lost 1 base, and 7 bases stayed unmatched. CDR3 protein: CASSMWGTGNTEAFF. CDR3 in DNA: TGTGCCAGCAGCATGTGGGGGACAGGGAACACTGAAGCTTTCTTT.

V is TRBV4-3 and J is TRBJ1-4; no reliable D call. This CDR3 region has 16 residues. Germline V gene lookup returns CDR1 LGHNA and CDR2 YSLEER. Trimming pared 0 bases from V and 5 bases from J, leaving 13 bases between. CDR3 sequence: CASSQETTDLNEKLFF. CDR3 in DNA: TGCGCCAGCAGCCAAGAAACGACGGACCTAAATGAAAAACTGTTTTTT.

The chain combines TRBV4-3 with TRBJ1-2; tentative D call: TRBD1 (5 bases). V lost 0 bases and J lost 0, with 14 bases in between. The CDR3 is 17 amino acids. Per the germline V gene, CDR1 is LGHNA and CDR2 is YSLEER. CDR3 bases: TGCGCCAGCAGCCAAGATAACGCAGGGCTAGCTAACTATGGCTACACCTTC. It yields the protein CASSQDNAGLANYGYTF.

The genes are TRBV27 and TRBJ2-6; 7 positions agree with TRBD1. Germline V gene sequence: CDR1 MNHEY, CDR2 SMNVEV (reference sequence). The V gene end was trimmed by 3 bases and the J gene end by 2 bases; junction bases not matched to a gene: 4. The CDR3 runs 16 residues. The CDR3 bases are TGTGCCAGCAGTTTCCTAACAGGGGCTGGGGCCAACGTCCTGACTTTC. Translating it yields CASSFLTGAGANVLTF.

The chain joins TRBV6-5 to TRBJ2-2; D call uncertain. The CDR3 length is 14 residues. Trimming took 2 bases from V and 6 from J, leaving 10 bases between them. From germline, CDR1 is MNHEY and CDR2 SVGAGI. In DNA form, the CDR3 reads TGTGCCAGCAGTTACGGCCAGGCTCCCGGGGAGCTGTTTTTT. Translation gives CASSYGQAPGELFF.

J is TRBJ1-2 and V is TRBV19; TRBD1 matches 9 bases. V trimming: 9 bases; J trimming: 4 bases; junction bases outside the gene matches: 6. Germline lookup yields CDR1 LNHDA and CDR2 SQIVND (reference sequence). The CDR3 consists of 13 residues. This chain's CDR3 is CASSGTGIYGYTF. The CDR3 bases are TGTGCCAGCTCCGGGACAGGGATCTATGGCTACACCTTC.

The V call is TRBV9, the J call TRBJ2-1; D uncertain. Trimming removed 1 base at V and 5 bases at J, with 13 bases between. This CDR3 comprises 15 residues. Looked up from germline, CDR1 is SGDLS and CDR2 is YYNGEE. The CDR3: CASSVSLSRNNEQFF. The CDR3 bases are TGTGCCAGCAGCGTAAGTCTGAGCCGGAACAATGAGCAGTTCTTC.

The V gene is TRBV20-1, the J gene TRBJ2-1; no firm D call. CDR1 and CDR2 from the germline V gene are DFQATT and SNEGSKA (reference sequence). V shed 5 bases and J shed 4 bases, with 9 bases lying between them. The CDR3 totals 12 residues. CDR3 sequence: CSASSPYNEQFF. CDR3 bases: TGCAGTGCTTCGTCTCCTTACAATGAGCAGTTCTTC.

The genes are TRBV5-1 and TRBJ1-2, with TRBD1 matching over 9 bases. The CDR3 covers 15 residues. V trimming: 0 bases; J trimming: 5 bases; junction bases outside the gene matches: 5. Germline V CDR1 and CDR2: SGHRS, YFSETQ. Here the CDR3 DNA reads TGCGCCAGCAGCTTGGCCGTAGGACAGGGGTATGGCTACACCTTC. It yields the protein CASSLAVGQGYGYTF.

The table lists this clonotype with a count of one. V gene TRBV20-1 combines with J gene TRBJ1-2, with 7 nucleotides matching TRBD1. The CDR3 contains 15 residues. Germline V gene sequence: CDR1 DFQATT, CDR2 SNEGSKA (reference sequence). The junction had 18 bases not matched to a gene; V was cut back by 6 bases and J by 8 bases. CDR3 in amino acids: CSATTIRQGGGGYTF. CDR3 in DNA: TGCAGTGCCACCACCATCCGACAGGGTGGGGGCGGCTACACCTTC.

The chain carries TRBV28 and TRBJ2-1, with 8 bases lining up with TRBD2. Germline V gene lookup returns CDR1 MDHEN and CDR2 SYDVKM. V gave up 5 bases and J gave up 5 bases; unmatched junction bases: 5. CDR3 length: 14 amino acids. The CDR3 nucleotides read TGTGCCAGCAGTCCTACTAGCGGCGACAATGAGCAGTTCTTC. It specifies CASSPTSGDNEQFF.

This clonotype was seen a few times. J is TRBJ2-1 and V is TRBV9; TRBD2 is a possible D gene (5 bases). Germline V gene sequence: CDR1 SGDLS, CDR2 YYNGEE. V was clipped by 2 bases and J by 0 bases, with 9 bases between them. This CDR3 comprises 15 residues. The chain's CDR3 is CASSVDSGSYNEQFF. The CDR3 DNA reads as TGTGCCAGCAGCGTGGACTCTGGCTCCTACAATGAGCAGTTCTTC.

The gene calls are TRBV1 and TRBJ1-1. TRBV1 is a documented pseudogene. The CDR3 is 14 residues long. CDR3 sequence reads: CTSSHQEMNTEAFF. The CDR3 DNA is TGCACCAGCAGCCACCAGGAGATGAACACTGAAGCTTTCTTT.

This chain uses TRBV5-1 with TRBJ1-1; no reliable D call. V lost 1 base, J lost 0 bases, and 7 bases lay in between. The CDR3 has 14 residues. Germline CDR1 and CDR2: SGHRS and YFSETQ. This CDR3 is CASSLQNMNTEAFF. The CDR3, as DNA: TGCGCCAGCAGCTTGCAGAACATGAACACTGAAGCTTTCTTT.

The J gene is TRBJ1-6, the V gene TRBV20-1; D not certain. V was clipped by 0 bases and J by 6 bases, with 18 bases between them. The CDR3 consists of 17 residues. CDR1 and CDR2 (germline): DFQATT, SNEGSKA (reference sequence). CDR3 in DNA: TGCAGTGCTAGAGATCTAAGGGCAGTCTCAGTTAATTCACCCCTCCACTTT. It codes for CSARDLRAVSVNSPLHF.

V usage is TRBV20-1 and J usage is TRBJ1-1; tentative D call: TRBD1 (6 bases). CDR1 and CDR2 from the germline V gene are DFQATT and SNEGSKA (reference sequence). Between the trimmed V and J ends, which lost 4 bases and 2 bases, there was a span of 11 bases. This CDR3 contains 13 residues. The CDR3 region has the DNA TGCAGTGCTAAAGCAGGGACAAACACTGAAGCTTTCTTT. Translation gives CSAKAGTNTEAFF.

The rearrangement links TRBV30 to TRBJ1-2; 7 positions match TRBD1. With 2 bases clipped from V and 8 bases from J, the junction kept 8 bases outside the gene matches. Germline assignment: CDR1 GTSNPN and CDR2 SVGIG (reference sequence). The length of the CDR3 is 13 residues. The CDR3 DNA sequence: TGTGCCTGGAGTCCTGTGGCAGGGGGAGGCTACACCTTC. It is translated as CAWSPVAGGGYTF.

Here the CDR3 reads CSARGGVEKTQYF. Written as DNA, the CDR3 is TGCAGCGCTCGGGGGGGCGTGGAAAAGACCCAGTACTTC. The chain couples TRBV29-1 to TRBJ2-5; 8 bases align to TRBD2. Germline CDR1 SQVTM, CDR2 ANQGSEA. The CDR3 is 13 residues long. J was trimmed by 6 bases and V by 7 bases; bases with no gene match: 10.

The rearrangement uses TRBV11-3 and TRBJ2-1, with 9 bases aligning to TRBD2. Germline-derived CDR1 and CDR2 are SGHNT and YENEEA. V lost 1 base, J lost 14 bases, and 3 bases stayed unmatched. The CDR3 is 12 amino acids. CDR3 protein: CASSLVGGREFF. The CDR3 DNA reads as TGTGCCAGCAGCTTAGTGGGCGGGAGGGAGTTCTTC.

This chain links TRBV20-1 with TRBJ2-7; 7 nucleotides match TRBD2. Per germline, CDR1 DFQATT and CDR2 SNEGSKA (reference sequence). The J segment lost 2 bases and the V segment lost 4 bases, leaving 11 bases of the junction unmatched. The CDR3 spans 15 residues. In DNA form, the CDR3 reads TGCAGTGCTACCCCCGGGGGGTCCGGGCCCTACGAGCAGTACTTC. Its protein product is CSATPGGSGPYEQYF.

This chain connects TRBV12-3 or TRBV12-4 to TRBJ2-3; D tentatively fits TRBD1 or TRBD2 (7 bases each). The V gene lost 7 bases and the J gene lost 3 bases, with 17 bases spanning the gap. CDR3 length: 15 residues. The CDR3 loop reads CASIQGGLGTDTQYF. The DNA of the CDR3 is TGTGCCAGCATTCAGGGGGGGCTCGGGACAGATACGCAGTATTTT.

The chain combines TRBV30 with TRBJ2-6; unclear D gene. Germline-derived CDR1 and CDR2 are GTSNPN and SVGIG (reference sequence). The length of the CDR3 is 15 residues. V dropped 4 bases and J dropped 2 bases, with 12 bases sitting between them. CDR3 coding DNA: TGTGCCTGGATCACCACTGGTACTGGGGCCAACGTCCTGACTTTC. Translation gives CAWITTGTGANVLTF.